The rows below give T cell receptor beta chains drawn from one sample of a study of CXCR3-negative and CXCR3-positive naive CD8 T cells. TCRdb re-called the 5' RACE reads and shows each CDR3 protein once, DNA omitted. Its table records about 40,000 distinct CDR3 sequences. Input material: memory CD8+ T cells from blood. The receptors shown here come from a human donor in good health. Some clones in this sample may be carry-over from other donors' samples. Both conserved end residues are part of each CDR3. Each record gives: V gene, J gene, CDR3 protein.

TRBV20-1	TRBJ2-7	CSARDRGGWEQYF
TRBV20-1	TRBJ2-7	CSARDRAESYEQYF
TRBV7-9	TRBJ2-7	CASSLFGTGPISYEQYF
TRBV29-1	TRBJ2-5	CSVEQLLGTGRQETQYF
TRBV29-1	TRBJ2-1	CSVTEINYNEQFF
TRBV28	TRBJ2-7	CASSQPSGSTYEQYF
TRBV28	TRBJ1-2	CASRTFRTGGNYGYTF
TRBV28	TRBJ2-2	CASSSRAGAGELFF
TRBV7-9	TRBJ2-7	CASSARENYEQYF
TRBV29-1	TRBJ1-1	CSVRGQGSNTEAFF